A single sample is the source of the 13 T cell receptor beta chains below, sequenced in a study of T cell responses to AZD1222 COVID-19 vaccine. Here immunoSEQ multiplex PCR was the method, and the copy in TCRdb shows in-frame clones only, minus some. The repertoire holds some 22,000 clones, with roughly 82% as singletons. Sequencing was performed on peripheral blood, taken on day 0 of AZD1222 vaccination. The receptors were gathered from an adult in good health.

The genes are TRBV28 and TRBJ2-7; TRBD1 or TRBD2 may be the D gene (5 bases each). The CDR3 totals 16 residues. Germline lookup yields CDR1 MDHEN and CDR2 SYDVKM. V was cut by 6 bases and J by 0 bases, with 18 bases left in between. The CDR3 DNA sequence: TGTGCCAGCAGCCAATTGGGGGAGATTTCCTCCTACGAGCAGTACTTC. Translated, it gives CASSQLGEISSYEQYF. Complete variable domain (other parts from reference TRBV28 and TRBJ2-7): DVKVTQSSRYLVKRTGEKVFLECVQDMDHENMFWYRQDPGLGLRLIYFSYDVKMKEKGDIPEGYSVSREKKERFSLILESASTNQTSMYLCASSQLGEISSYEQYFGPGTRLTVT.

This chain uses TRBV3-1 (or the pseudogene TRBV3-2) with TRBJ2-3; 13 bases are a match to TRBD2. The germline gives CDR1 LGHDT, CDR2 YNNKEL (reference sequence). This CDR3 comprises 18 residues. The junction had 13 bases not matched to a gene; V was cut back by 8 bases and J by 2 bases. DNA for the CDR3: TGTGCCAGCTCCAGCCCGGGGACTAGCGGGACCACCACAGATACGCAGTATTTT. It is translated as CASSSPGTSGTTTDTQYF.

V gene TRBV14 combines with J gene TRBJ1-2; tentative D call: TRBD1 (5 bases). CDR3 length equals 11 residues. Germline-derived CDR1 and CDR2 are SGHDN and FVKESK. Trimming took 8 bases from V and 7 from J, leaving 11 bases between them. The DNA for the CDR3 is TGTGCCAGCGGGACCGGGGGTGGCTACACCTTC. It yields the protein CASGTGGGYTF.

This chain connects TRBV6-1 to TRBJ2-5, with a weak D call TRBD2 (5 bases). Germline V gene lookup returns CDR1 MNHNS and CDR2 SASEGT. Trimming left V 5 bases short and J 9 bases short, with 16 bases between. The CDR3 has 13 amino acids. The CDR3 loop reads CASSNGPDLAQYF. CDR3 nucleotides: TGTGCCAGCAGTAATGGACCGGACTTGGCCCAGTACTTC.

The chain employs TRBV9 and TRBJ1-1; 7 positions match TRBD1. CDR3 length: 15 amino acids. Trimming took 4 bases from V and 5 from J; bases not matched to a gene: 11. Germline CDR1 is SGDLS and CDR2 is YYNGEE. The CDR3 region is CASSPWGGGKTEAFF. Written as DNA, the CDR3 is TGTGCCAGCAGCCCCTGGGGAGGGGGCAAAACTGAAGCTTTCTTT.

CDR3 in amino acids: CASSLGNLGNTIYF. CDR3 DNA sequence: TGTGCCAGCAGCTTGGGGAATCTAGGAAACACCATATATTTT. The chain recombines TRBV5-5 with TRBJ1-3; D not resolved. Germline V CDR1 and CDR2: SGHKS, YYEKEE (reference sequence). The CDR3 runs 14 residues. V was trimmed by 0 bases and J by 4 bases, leaving 8 bases between them.

CDR3 region: CASSLGLTGPEQYF. The DNA for the CDR3 is TGTGCCAGCAGCTTGGGGCTAACGGGGCCCGAGCAGTACTTC. The rearrangement links TRBV5-4 to TRBJ2-7; possibly TRBD1 or TRBD2 for D (5 bases each). V lost 0 bases and J 6 bases, leaving 13 bases between the germline ends. Germline V gene sequence: CDR1 SGHNT, CDR2 YYREEE (reference sequence). The CDR3 extends over 14 amino acids. Supplemented by reference TRBV5-4 and TRBJ2-7, the full variable domain reads ETGVTQSPTHLIKTRGQQVTLRCSSQSGHNTVSWYQQALGQGPQFIFQYYREEENGRGNFPPRFSGLQFPNYSSELNVNALELDDSALYLCASSLGLTGPEQYFGPGTRLTVT.

The chain combines TRBV11-3 with TRBJ2-2; 8 nucleotides match TRBD1. Germline CDR1 and CDR2: SGHNT and YENEEA. V dropped 1 base and J dropped 5; count of bases not matched to a gene: 9. This CDR3 is 17 amino acids long. CDR3 bases: TGTGCCAGCAGCTTAGGATCCAGGGGGCGAGGAACCGGGGAGCTGTTTTTT. Amino acids: CASSLGSRGRGTGELFF.

V gene TRBV27 combines with J gene TRBJ2-7; D might be TRBD1 (7 bases). This CDR3 contains 14 residues. Trimming cost V 2 bases and J 2 bases, with 10 bases left between them. Germline V lookup: CDR1 MNHEY, CDR2 SMNVEV (reference sequence). CDR3 bases: TGTGCCAGCAGTTTACGGGGGACAGCCTACGAGCAGTACTTC. Translated, it gives CASSLRGTAYEQYF.

The chain carries TRBV23-1 and TRBJ1-5; D is ambiguous. TRBV23-1 qualifies as an ORF whose function is uncertain. The V gene lost 3 bases and the J gene lost 9 bases, with 6 bases spanning the gap. This CDR3 comprises 11 residues. The CDR3 sequence is CASSQVGPQHF. In DNA, the CDR3 is TGCGCCAGCAGTCAGGTTGGGCCCCAGCATTTT.

This clone was detected a few times. The genes are TRBV5-4 and TRBJ2-2; a possible D gene is TRBD2 (6 bases). The CDR3 has 15 residues. Looked up from germline, CDR1 is SGHNT and CDR2 is YYREEE (reference sequence). The V end lost 2 bases, the J end lost 6 bases, and 14 bases lay between the germline ends. DNA of the CDR3: TGTGCCAGCAGCTTTTTCGGGGGAAGGCCCGGGGAGCTGTTTTTT. It yields the protein CASSFFGGRPGELFF. Full variable domain (remainder filled in from reference TRBV5-4 and TRBJ2-2): ETGVTQSPTHLIKTRGQQVTLRCSSQSGHNTVSWYQQALGQGPQFIFQYYREEENGRGNFPPRFSGLQFPNYSSELNVNALELDDSALYLCASSFFGGRPGELFFGEGSRLTVL.

The chain employs TRBV15 and TRBJ2-2; D is perhaps TRBD1 (6 bases). Germline V gene data show CDR1 as LNHNV and CDR2 as YYDKDF (reference sequence). V lost 1 base, J lost 2 bases, and 14 bases lay in between. The CDR3 is 17 residues long. The CDR3 region is CATSRGPPGHNTGELFF. For the CDR3, the DNA is TGTGCCACCAGCAGAGGCCCACCGGGACACAACACCGGGGAGCTGTTTTTT.

This clone was counted once. This sequence joins TRBV29-1 and TRBJ2-1; D not certain. Between the trimmed V and J ends, which lost 3 bases and 2 bases, there was a span of 14 bases. The CDR3 runs 15 residues. Looked up from germline, CDR1 is SQVTM and CDR2 is ANQGSEA. In DNA, the CDR3 is TGCAGCGTTGATGTTGGACGGAGCACCTACAATGAGCAGTTCTTC. This sequence encodes CSVDVGRSTYNEQFF.